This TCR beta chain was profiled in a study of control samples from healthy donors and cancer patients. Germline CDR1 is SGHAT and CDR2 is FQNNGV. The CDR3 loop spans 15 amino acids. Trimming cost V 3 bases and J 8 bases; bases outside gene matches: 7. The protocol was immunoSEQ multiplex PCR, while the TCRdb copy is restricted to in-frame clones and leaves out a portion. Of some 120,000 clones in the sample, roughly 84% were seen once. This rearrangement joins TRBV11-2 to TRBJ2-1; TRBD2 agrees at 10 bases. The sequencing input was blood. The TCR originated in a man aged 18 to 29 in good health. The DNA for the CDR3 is TGTGCCAGCAGCTTTACTAGCGGGAAGGGCGATGAGCAGTTCTTC. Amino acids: CASSFTSGKGDEQFF.